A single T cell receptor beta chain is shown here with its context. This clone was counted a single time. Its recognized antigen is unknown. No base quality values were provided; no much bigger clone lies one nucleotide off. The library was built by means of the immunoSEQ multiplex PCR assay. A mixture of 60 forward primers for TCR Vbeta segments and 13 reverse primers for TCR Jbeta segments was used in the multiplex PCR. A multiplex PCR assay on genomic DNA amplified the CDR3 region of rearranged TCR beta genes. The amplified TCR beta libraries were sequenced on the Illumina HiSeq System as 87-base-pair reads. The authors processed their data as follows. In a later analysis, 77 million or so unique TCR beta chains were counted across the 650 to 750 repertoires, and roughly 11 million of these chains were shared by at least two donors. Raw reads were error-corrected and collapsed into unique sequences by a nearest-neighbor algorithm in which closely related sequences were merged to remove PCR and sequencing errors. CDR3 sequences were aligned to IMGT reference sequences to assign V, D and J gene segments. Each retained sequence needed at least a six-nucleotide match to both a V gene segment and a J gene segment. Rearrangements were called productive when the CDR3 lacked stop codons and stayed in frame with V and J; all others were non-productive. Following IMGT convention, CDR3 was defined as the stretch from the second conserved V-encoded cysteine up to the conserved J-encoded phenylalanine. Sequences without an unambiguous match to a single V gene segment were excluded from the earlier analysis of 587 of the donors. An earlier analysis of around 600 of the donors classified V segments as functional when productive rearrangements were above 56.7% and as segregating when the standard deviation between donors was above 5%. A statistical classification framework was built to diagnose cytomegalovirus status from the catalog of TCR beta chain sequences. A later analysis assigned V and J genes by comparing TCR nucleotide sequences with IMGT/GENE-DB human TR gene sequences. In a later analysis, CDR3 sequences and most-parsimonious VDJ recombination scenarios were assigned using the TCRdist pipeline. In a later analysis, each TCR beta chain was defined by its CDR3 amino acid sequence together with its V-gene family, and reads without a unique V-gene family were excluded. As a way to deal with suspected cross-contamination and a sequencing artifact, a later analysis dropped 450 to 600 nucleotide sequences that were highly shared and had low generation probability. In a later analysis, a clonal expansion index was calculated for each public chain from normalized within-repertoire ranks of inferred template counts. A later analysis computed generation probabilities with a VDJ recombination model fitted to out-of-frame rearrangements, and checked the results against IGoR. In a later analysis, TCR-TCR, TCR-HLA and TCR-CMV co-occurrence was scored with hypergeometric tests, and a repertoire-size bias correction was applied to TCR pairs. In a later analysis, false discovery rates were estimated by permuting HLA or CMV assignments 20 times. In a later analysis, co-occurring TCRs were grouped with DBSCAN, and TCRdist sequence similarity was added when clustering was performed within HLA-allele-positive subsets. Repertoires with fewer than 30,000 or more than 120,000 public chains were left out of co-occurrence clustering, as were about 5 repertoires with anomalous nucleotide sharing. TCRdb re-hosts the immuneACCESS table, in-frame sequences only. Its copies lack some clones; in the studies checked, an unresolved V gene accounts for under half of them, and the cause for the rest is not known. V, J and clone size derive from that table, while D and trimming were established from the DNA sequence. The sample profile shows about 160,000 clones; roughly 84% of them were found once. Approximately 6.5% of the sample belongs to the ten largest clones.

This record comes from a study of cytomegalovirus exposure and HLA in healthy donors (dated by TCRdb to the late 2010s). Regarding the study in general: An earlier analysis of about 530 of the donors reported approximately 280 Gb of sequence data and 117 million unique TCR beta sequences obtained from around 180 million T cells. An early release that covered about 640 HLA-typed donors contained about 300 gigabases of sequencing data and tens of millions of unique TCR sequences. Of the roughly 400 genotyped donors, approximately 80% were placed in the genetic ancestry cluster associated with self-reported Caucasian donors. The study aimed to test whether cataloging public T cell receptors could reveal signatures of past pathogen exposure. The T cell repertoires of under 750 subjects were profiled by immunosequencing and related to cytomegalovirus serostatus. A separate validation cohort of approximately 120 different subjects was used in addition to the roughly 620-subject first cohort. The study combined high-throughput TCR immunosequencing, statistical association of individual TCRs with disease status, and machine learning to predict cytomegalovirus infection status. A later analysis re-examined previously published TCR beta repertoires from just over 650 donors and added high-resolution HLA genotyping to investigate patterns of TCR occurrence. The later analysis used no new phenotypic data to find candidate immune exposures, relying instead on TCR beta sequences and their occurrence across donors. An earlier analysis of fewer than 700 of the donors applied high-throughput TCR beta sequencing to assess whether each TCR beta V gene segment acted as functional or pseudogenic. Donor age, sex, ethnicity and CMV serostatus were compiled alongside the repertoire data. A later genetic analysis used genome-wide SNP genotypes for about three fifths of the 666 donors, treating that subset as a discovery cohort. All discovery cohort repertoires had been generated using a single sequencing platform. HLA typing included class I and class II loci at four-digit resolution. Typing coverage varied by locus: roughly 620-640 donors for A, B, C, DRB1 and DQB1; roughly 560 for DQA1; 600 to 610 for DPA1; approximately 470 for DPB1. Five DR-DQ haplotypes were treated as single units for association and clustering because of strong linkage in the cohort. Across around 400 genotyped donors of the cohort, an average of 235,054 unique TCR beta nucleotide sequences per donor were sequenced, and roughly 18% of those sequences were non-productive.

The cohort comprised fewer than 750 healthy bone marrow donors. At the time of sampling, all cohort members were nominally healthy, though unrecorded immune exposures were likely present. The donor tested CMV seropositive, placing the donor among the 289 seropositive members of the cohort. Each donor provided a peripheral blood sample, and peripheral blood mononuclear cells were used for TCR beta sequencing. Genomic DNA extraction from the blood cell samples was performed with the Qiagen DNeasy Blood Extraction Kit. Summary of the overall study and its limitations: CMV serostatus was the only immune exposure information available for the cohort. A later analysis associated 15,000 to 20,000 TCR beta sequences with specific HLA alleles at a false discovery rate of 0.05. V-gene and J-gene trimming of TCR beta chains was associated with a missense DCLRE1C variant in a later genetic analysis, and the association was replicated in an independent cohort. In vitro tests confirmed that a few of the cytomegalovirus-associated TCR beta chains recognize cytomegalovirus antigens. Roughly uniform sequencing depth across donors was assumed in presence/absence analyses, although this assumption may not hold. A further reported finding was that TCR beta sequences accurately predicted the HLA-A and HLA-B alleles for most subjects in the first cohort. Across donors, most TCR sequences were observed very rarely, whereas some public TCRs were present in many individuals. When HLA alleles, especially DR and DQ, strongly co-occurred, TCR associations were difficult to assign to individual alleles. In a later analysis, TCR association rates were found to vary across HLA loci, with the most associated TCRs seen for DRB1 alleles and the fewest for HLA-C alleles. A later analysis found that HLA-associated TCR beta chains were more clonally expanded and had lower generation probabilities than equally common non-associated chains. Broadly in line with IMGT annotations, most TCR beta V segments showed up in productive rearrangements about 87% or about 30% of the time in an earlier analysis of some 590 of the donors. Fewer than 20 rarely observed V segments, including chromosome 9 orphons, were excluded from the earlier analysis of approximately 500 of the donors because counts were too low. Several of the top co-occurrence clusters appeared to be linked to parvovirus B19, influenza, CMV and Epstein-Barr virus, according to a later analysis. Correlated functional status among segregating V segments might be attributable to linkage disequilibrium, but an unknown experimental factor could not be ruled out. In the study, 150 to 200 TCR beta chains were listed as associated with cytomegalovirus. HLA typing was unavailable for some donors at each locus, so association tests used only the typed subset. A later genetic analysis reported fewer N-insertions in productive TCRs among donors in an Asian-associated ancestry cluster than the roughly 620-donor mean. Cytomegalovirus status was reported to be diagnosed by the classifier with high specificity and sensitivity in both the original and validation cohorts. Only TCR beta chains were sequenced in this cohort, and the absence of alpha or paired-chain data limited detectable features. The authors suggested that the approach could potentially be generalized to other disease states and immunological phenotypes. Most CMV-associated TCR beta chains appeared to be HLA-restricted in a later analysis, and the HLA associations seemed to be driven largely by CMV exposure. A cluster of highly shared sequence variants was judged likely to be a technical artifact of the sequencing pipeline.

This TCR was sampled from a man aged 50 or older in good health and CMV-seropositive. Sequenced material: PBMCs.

The DNA is TGTGCCATTTCCGGACAGGGGGCGACTGGCTACACCTTC. The resulting protein is CAISGQGATGYTF. The chain is assembled from TRBV10-3 and TRBJ1-2, with TRBD1 identical over 11 junction bases. The germline V end is reduced by 9 bases and the J end by 7 bases; junction bases left unmatched: 7. Its CDR3 holds 13 amino acids, cysteine through phenylalanine. Here the CDR3 DNA is all that survives: 39 bases in frame from base 1. Per the germline V gene, ENHRY is the CDR1 and SYGVKD is the CDR2.